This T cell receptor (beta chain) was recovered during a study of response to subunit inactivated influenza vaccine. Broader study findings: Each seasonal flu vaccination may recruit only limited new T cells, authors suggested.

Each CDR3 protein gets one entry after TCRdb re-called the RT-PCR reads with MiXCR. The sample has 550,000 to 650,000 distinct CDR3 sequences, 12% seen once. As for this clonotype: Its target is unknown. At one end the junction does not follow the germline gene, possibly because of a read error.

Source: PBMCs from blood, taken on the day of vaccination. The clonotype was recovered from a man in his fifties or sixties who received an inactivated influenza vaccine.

CDR3 loop: CASSRGDRVGSFEQYF. CDR3 coding DNA: TGTGCCAGCAGCCGAGGAGACAGGGTTGGCTCCTTCGAGCAGTACTTC. The rearrangement links TRBV14 to TRBJ2-7; 7 bases are shared with TRBD1. The CDR3 totals 16 residues. The germline gives CDR1 SGHDN, CDR2 FVKESK.